The source of this T cell receptor (beta chain) is a study of blood T cell repertoires in COVID-19. Study background: PBMCs, B-cell-depleted T cells, or T cells were the source of the cDNA or gDNA that made up the material.

Produced via immunoSEQ multiplex PCR; TCRdb's table is partial and in-frame only. The data contain around 270,000 clones, about 90% of them singletons. Germline V gene data show CDR1 as SEHNR and CDR2 as FQNEAQ (reference sequence). The CDR3 consists of 13 residues. The germline V and J ends were trimmed by 1 base and 10 bases, with 10 bases remaining between them. Enrollees, roughly 18 to 95 years old, lived in 25 or so US areas. Assignment of participants to cohorts was predicated upon participant-reported clinical history. All exposed participants met a person with COVID-19 within 2 weeks before entering the study.

The sample consisted of PBMCs or T cells enriched from blood (not recorded which). This chain connects TRBV7-9 to TRBJ1-4; possibly TRBD1 for D (6 bases). The TCR was taken from a woman between 40 and 50 years old who had been exposed to COVID-19. This CDR3 reads CASSLDSRGKLFF. CDR3 in DNA: TGTGCCAGCAGCTTAGATTCCAGGGGAAAACTGTTTTTT.